The entry below gives a single T cell receptor beta chain sequence along with its context. Antigen specificity is unknown. CDR1 and CDR2 from the germline V gene are SGHVS and FQNEAQ. Deletions cut 2 bases from V and 7 bases from J, with 15 bases between. The CDR3 sequence is 14 residues long. These data belong to a study of T-cell memory formation after mild COVID-19. Study summary: Each donor largely had its own TCR clusters.

Study-wide points: Clones contracting over day 15 to 85 were CD4/CD8 balanced, with later expanders leaning CD4+. The appearance of some responding clones in pre-infection memory suggested that cross-reactive memory joined. CD4+ contracting clones were mainly CM and EM; CD8+ ones, EMRA.

Via MiXCR, TCRdb re-called the 5' RACE reads, giving one row per CDR3 protein. There are fewer than 350,000 distinct CDR3 sequences in the sample; 7.5% to 9.5% occur only once, and less than 25% lies in the top ten. This rearrangement joins TRBV7-8 to TRBJ2-7; D gene ambiguous. The material sequenced was PBMCs or a T cell subset sorted from them (not recorded which). The origin of this receptor is a man aged 18 to 29 who had mild COVID-19 (a few samples of this study predate the infection). Cell type and time point are not known. The CDR3 here is CASSLYGSKGEQYV. CDR3 sequence (DNA): TGTGCCAGCAGCTTATACGGTTCAAAAGGGGAGCAGTACGTC.